Following are 10 T cell receptor beta chains from one sample sequenced in a study of blood T cell repertoires in COVID-19. Repertoires were generated with immunoSEQ multiplex PCR, while TCRdb's copy carries only in-frame clones and drops some. Here the sample spans some 180,000 clones, about 85% being singletons. Material for sequencing was peripheral blood. The receptors were sampled from a woman aged 55-69 years with acute or convalescent COVID-19.

The chain combines TRBV28 with TRBJ2-6; D remains unclear. This CDR3 contains 15 residues. V was trimmed by 7 bases and J by 0 bases, leaving 10 bases between them. Germline-derived CDR1 and CDR2 are MDHEN and SYDVKM. For the CDR3, the DNA is TGTGCCAGCAAGAATCCCTACTCTGGGGCCAACGTCCTGACTTTC. Its protein product is CASKNPYSGANVLTF.

The rearrangement joins TRBV29-1 to TRBJ1-2; D possibly corresponds to TRBD1 (5 bases). V shed 7 bases and J shed 5 bases, with 11 bases lying between them. This CDR3 region has 11 residues. Germline-derived CDR1 and CDR2 are SQVTM and ANQGSEA. CDR3 sequence: CSATQGYGYTF. The CDR3 DNA sequence: TGCAGCGCCACTCAGGGTTATGGCTACACCTTC. Variable domain in full (rest from reference TRBV29-1 and TRBJ1-2): SAVISQKPSRDICQRGTSLTIQCQVDSQVTMMFWYRQQPGQSLTLIATANQGSEATYESGFVIDKFPISRPNLTFSTLTVSNMSPEDSSIYLCSATQGYGYTFGSGTRLTVV.

On this clone: Other nucleotide sequences from this sample produce the same CDR3. J is TRBJ2-5 and V is TRBV20-1; possibly TRBD1 for D (6 bases). The CDR3 consists of 13 residues. Germline V lookup: CDR1 DFQATT, CDR2 SNEGSKA (reference sequence). V was clipped by 3 bases and J by 1 base, with 9 bases between them. The CDR3 DNA sequence: TGCAGTGCTAGTAGGACAGCCCAAGAGACCCAGTACTTC. It specifies CSASRTAQETQYF.

The V and J genes are TRBV14 and TRBJ2-3; 7 bases align to TRBD2. Losses at the gene ends were 3 bases for V and 0 bases for J; bases not matched to a gene: 3. The CDR3 contains 15 residues. Germline lookup yields CDR1 SGHDN and CDR2 FVKESK. The CDR3 protein is CASSQWGGSTDTQYF. The CDR3, as DNA: TGTGCCAGCAGCCAGTGGGGGGGAAGCACAGATACGCAGTATTTT.

This clone was seen a single time. The V and J genes are TRBV12-5 and TRBJ2-3; the match to TRBD2 covers 11 bases. The CDR3 covers 16 residues. The J segment lost 4 bases and the V segment lost 7 bases, leaving 10 bases of the junction unmatched. The germline CDR1 and CDR2 sequences are LGHNT and FRNRAP. The CDR3 sequence is CASAPVLAGVADTQYF. DNA of the CDR3: TGTGCTAGTGCCCCAGTACTAGCGGGAGTAGCAGATACGCAGTATTTT.

The genes are TRBV12-3 or TRBV12-4 and TRBJ1-1; possible D gene TRBD1, 6 bases. V was cut by 3 bases and J by 8 bases, with 13 bases left in between. The CDR3 loop spans 13 amino acids. CDR3 sequence: CASSFEGGGEAFF. Here the CDR3 DNA reads TGTGCCAGCAGTTTTGAGGGGGGGGGAGAAGCTTTCTTT.

The CDR3, as DNA: TGTGCCAGCAGCTCCCCGGGAAACGGAGAGACCCAGTACTTC. Its protein is CASSSPGNGETQYF. V and J are TRBV7-6 and TRBJ2-5, with D perhaps TRBD2 (5 bases). Germline CDR1 is SGHVS and CDR2 is FNYEAQ. CDR3 length: 14 residues. The V gene lost 4 bases and the J gene lost 4 bases, with 13 bases spanning the gap. The full variable domain, rest sourced from reference TRBV7-6 and TRBJ2-5, is GAGVSQSPRYKVTKRGQDVALRCDPISGHVSLYWYRQALGQGPEFLTYFNYEAQQDKSGLPNDRFSAERPEGSISTLTIQRTEQRDSAMYRCASSSPGNGETQYFGPGTRLLVL.

The chain employs TRBV7-9 and TRBJ1-6, with D perhaps matching TRBD1 (6 bases). This CDR3 is built from 13 residues. CDR1 and CDR2 from the germline V gene are SEHNR and FQNEAQ (reference sequence). Trimming pared 11 bases from V and 8 bases from J, leaving 16 bases between. The CDR3 region has the DNA TGTGCCGGGGGCGAGGAGATAGATTCACCCCTCCACTTT. This codes for CAGGEEIDSPLHF. The full variable domain, rest sourced from reference TRBV7-9 and TRBJ1-6, is DTGVSQNPRHKITKRGQNVTFRCDPISEHNRLYWYRQTLGQGPEFLTYFQNEAQLEKSRLLSDRFSAERPKGSFSTLEIQRTEQGDSAMYLCAGGEEIDSPLHFGNGTRLTVT.

A single count supports this clone. As DNA, the CDR3 is TGTGCCAGCAGCCTACTTAACTATGGCTACACCTTC. Translating gives CASSLLNYGYTF. This chain connects TRBV28 to TRBJ1-2, with D hard to call. V gave up 6 bases and J gave up 1 base, with 6 bases separating them. The CDR3 has 12 amino acids. Germline CDR1 and CDR2: MDHEN and SYDVKM.

A remark on this clone: This CDR3 is also generated by other DNA sequences in the sample. The chain combines TRBV5-1 with TRBJ2-7; D remains unclear. Germline CDR1 is SGHRS and CDR2 is YFSETQ. The ends were cut back, 0 bases at V and 3 bases at J, with 7 bases in the middle. The CDR3 is made up of 13 amino acids. This chain's CDR3 is CASSLEYSYEQYF. The CDR3 bases are TGCGCCAGCAGCTTGGAATATAGCTACGAGCAGTACTTC.